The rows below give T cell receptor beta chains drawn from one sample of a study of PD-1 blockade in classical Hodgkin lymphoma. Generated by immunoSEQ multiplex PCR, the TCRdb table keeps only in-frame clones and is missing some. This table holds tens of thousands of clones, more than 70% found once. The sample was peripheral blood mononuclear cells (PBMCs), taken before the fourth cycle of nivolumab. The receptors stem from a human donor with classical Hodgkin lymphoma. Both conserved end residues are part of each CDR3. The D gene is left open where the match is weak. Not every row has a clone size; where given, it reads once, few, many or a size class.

cdr3_nt: TGTGCCAGCAGCTCGGACAGGGGTAATTCACCCCTCCACTTT; cdr3_aa: CASSSDRGNSPLHF; v_call: TRBV7-9; d_call: TRBD1; j_call: TRBJ1-6; clone_size: few
cdr3_nt: TGTGCCAGCAGTTTAATCTCTGGCGCACCAAGGGGTGCTTTCTTT; cdr3_aa: CASSLISGAPRGAFF; v_call: TRBV28; d_call: .; j_call: TRBJ1-1; clone_size: .
cdr3_nt: TGTGCCAGCAGTGAGACAGGAACCTATGGCTACACCTTC; cdr3_aa: CASSETGTYGYTF; v_call: TRBV6-5; d_call: .; j_call: TRBJ1-2; clone_size: .
cdr3_nt: TGTGCCAGCTCACCACCGAATGTCGGTCCTGGGGAGACCCAGTACTTC; cdr3_aa: CASSPPNVGPGETQYF; v_call: TRBV18; d_call: .; j_call: TRBJ2-5; clone_size: .
cdr3_nt: TGCGCCAGCAGACAACAGGCAACCGGGGAGCTGTTTTTT; cdr3_aa: CASRQQATGELFF; v_call: TRBV5-1; d_call: .; j_call: TRBJ2-2; clone_size: .
cdr3_nt: TGTGCCAGCAGTTCCTTACAGAGCGGGATCTTAGTGTACGAGCAGTACTTC; cdr3_aa: CASSSLQSGILVYEQYF; v_call: TRBV28; d_call: TRBD2; j_call: TRBJ2-7; clone_size: .
cdr3_nt: TGTGCTAGTAGTATAGGCGGGACACGGATCACCGGGGAGCTGTTTTTT; cdr3_aa: CASSIGGTRITGELFF; v_call: TRBV19; d_call: .; j_call: TRBJ2-2; clone_size: .
cdr3_nt: TGTGCCAGTAGTCCGGGGACAGGGATCGCGGAAAAACTGTTTTTT; cdr3_aa: CASSPGTGIAEKLFF; v_call: TRBV19; d_call: TRBD1; j_call: TRBJ1-4; clone_size: .
cdr3_nt: TGCGCCAGCAGCGTCAGGGGTAACTATGGCTACACCTTC; cdr3_aa: CASSVRGNYGYTF; v_call: TRBV5-1; d_call: .; j_call: TRBJ1-2; clone_size: .
cdr3_nt: TGTGCCAGCAGTGGCGGGGGGGGAAATCAGCCCCAGCATTTT; cdr3_aa: CASSGGGGNQPQHF; v_call: TRBV2; d_call: .; j_call: TRBJ1-5; clone_size: .
cdr3_nt: TGCGCCAGCAGCTTGACGGGGGCGGGGGACACCGGGGAGCTGTTTTTT; cdr3_aa: CASSLTGAGDTGELFF; v_call: TRBV5-1; d_call: .; j_call: TRBJ2-2; clone_size: .
cdr3_nt: TGTGCCAGTAGCAGTCGCGGGGCGTTCTATGGCTACACCTTC; cdr3_aa: CASSSRGAFYGYTF; v_call: TRBV19; d_call: .; j_call: TRBJ1-2; clone_size: medium-sized
cdr3_nt: TGTGCCACAACGGGACAGTACAATCAGCCCCAGCATTTT; cdr3_aa: CATTGQYNQPQHF; v_call: TRBV19; d_call: TRBD1; j_call: TRBJ1-5; clone_size: .
cdr3_nt: TGTGCCAGCAGTTACGGCGGGGGGGACGAGCAGTACTTC; cdr3_aa: CASSYGGGDEQYF; v_call: TRBV6-6; d_call: TRBD2; j_call: TRBJ2-7; clone_size: .
cdr3_nt: TGTGCCAGCAGCCGACAGATAGACTACGAGCAGTACTTC; cdr3_aa: CASSRQIDYEQYF; v_call: TRBV11-1; d_call: .; j_call: TRBJ2-7; clone_size: .
cdr3_nt: TGTGCCAGCAGCTTATCGGGCAGGGATGGAACTGAAGCTTTCTTT; cdr3_aa: CASSLSGRDGTEAFF; v_call: TRBV7-3; d_call: .; j_call: TRBJ1-1; clone_size: .
cdr3_nt: TGTGCCAGCAGCTTGCGGCAGGGGATAGATACGCAGTATTTT; cdr3_aa: CASSLRQGIDTQYF; v_call: TRBV5-6; d_call: .; j_call: TRBJ2-3; clone_size: .
cdr3_nt: TGTGCCAGCAGCATTGGGGGTAGTAACACTGAAGCTTTCTTT; cdr3_aa: CASSIGGSNTEAFF; v_call: TRBV6-5; d_call: .; j_call: TRBJ1-1; clone_size: .
cdr3_nt: TGCGCCAGCAGCTTGAGTCTAGCGGGCGGCAATGAGCAGTTCTTC; cdr3_aa: CASSLSLAGGNEQFF; v_call: TRBV5-1; d_call: TRBD2; j_call: TRBJ2-1; clone_size: .
cdr3_nt: TGTGCCAGCAGCTTGACAGTAATTGAAACAGATACGCAGTATTTT; cdr3_aa: CASSLTVIETDTQYF; v_call: TRBV5-5; d_call: .; j_call: TRBJ2-3; clone_size: .
cdr3_nt: TGTGCCAGCAGAGGGACAGGGGCGGGTGGTGAAGCTTTCTTT; cdr3_aa: CASRGTGAGGEAFF; v_call: TRBV6-6; d_call: TRBD1; j_call: TRBJ1-1; clone_size: .
cdr3_nt: TGTGCCAGCGGGACAGGCACAGATACGCAGTATTTT; cdr3_aa: CASGTGTDTQYF; v_call: TRBV2; d_call: TRBD1; j_call: TRBJ2-3; clone_size: .
cdr3_nt: TGTGCCAGCAGCGTAGCCGGGACGGCAGATACGCAGTATTTT; cdr3_aa: CASSVAGTADTQYF; v_call: TRBV9; d_call: .; j_call: TRBJ2-3; clone_size: .
cdr3_nt: TGCGCCAGCAGCCAAGTTCCAAGAACCTACGAGCAGTACTTC; cdr3_aa: CASSQVPRTYEQYF; v_call: TRBV4-3; d_call: .; j_call: TRBJ2-7; clone_size: .
cdr3_nt: TGTGCCAGCAGTCCCGGGACAGGGGGCAGATCCTACAATGAGCAGTTCTTC; cdr3_aa: CASSPGTGGRSYNEQFF; v_call: TRBV27; d_call: TRBD1; j_call: TRBJ2-1; clone_size: .
cdr3_nt: TGTGCCAGCAGGCCCACAGGGGGCCTTCCTTCCGAGCAGTACTTC; cdr3_aa: CASRPTGGLPSEQYF; v_call: TRBV6-5; d_call: TRBD1; j_call: TRBJ2-7; clone_size: once
cdr3_nt: TGTGCCAGCAGATTGGCGGGAGGATTGGGTGAGCAGTTCTTC; cdr3_aa: CASRLAGGLGEQFF; v_call: TRBV27; d_call: TRBD2; j_call: TRBJ2-1; clone_size: .